The 14 T cell receptor beta chains below all came from one sample that was sequenced in a study of blood T cell repertoires in COVID-19. TCRdb keeps only in-frame clones here, not all; method: immunoSEQ multiplex PCR. The table has 350,000 to 550,000 clones, about 85% seen once. Input material: PBMCs or T cells enriched from blood (not recorded which). These receptors were collected from a woman under 30 with acute COVID-19.

The chain couples TRBV11-2 to TRBJ2-1; the D is unclear. Between the trimmed V and J ends, which lost 5 bases and 7 bases, there was a span of 6 bases. Germline V gene lookup returns CDR1 SGHAT and CDR2 FQNNGV. The CDR3 contains 11 residues. CDR3 region: CASSATNEQFF. CDR3 DNA: TGTGCCAGCAGCGCGACAAATGAGCAGTTCTTC.

This sequence joins TRBV24-1 and TRBJ2-4; tentatively, D is TRBD1 (5 bases). Germline loops: CDR1 KGHDR, CDR2 SFDVKD. CDR3 length: 15 residues. The V end lost 3 bases, the J end lost 0 bases, and 8 bases lay between the germline ends. The CDR3 is CATSDGQVAKNIQYF. In nucleotides, the CDR3 is TGTGCCACCAGTGATGGACAAGTAGCCAAAAACATTCAGTACTTC.

The chain recombines TRBV11-2 with TRBJ2-1; possible D gene TRBD1, 5 bases. The V end was cut by 0 bases, the J end by 9 bases, with 15 bases between. This CDR3 has 15 amino acids. Germline loops: CDR1 SGHAT, CDR2 FQNNGV. The CDR3 bases are TGTGCCAGCAGCTTAGATCCATCAGGGTCTCCTGAGCAGTTCTTC. This translates into CASSLDPSGSPEQFF.

This chain links TRBV10-1 with TRBJ1-5; the D is unclear. This CDR3 comprises 13 residues. V lost 3 bases and J 2 bases, leaving 5 bases between the germline ends. Germline CDR1 is WNHNN and CDR2 is SYGVQD (reference sequence). The CDR3 bases are TGCGCCAGCAGTGAACGGGGCAATCAGCCCCAGCATTTT. Protein sequence: CASSERGNQPQHF.

V gene TRBV28 combines with J gene TRBJ2-6; TRBD1 matches at 9 bases. V lost 7 bases, J lost 12 bases, and 13 bases stayed unmatched. CDR1 is MDHEN, CDR2 SYDVKM, per germline. CDR3 size: 15 residues. In nucleotides, the CDR3 is TGTGCCAGCAAACTGGCCGGGACAGGGTTATTCGTCCTGACTTTC. The encoded protein is CASKLAGTGLFVLTF. Together with reference TRBV28 and TRBJ2-6, the CDR3 gives the full variable domain: DVKVTQSSRYLVKRTGEKVFLECVQDMDHENMFWYRQDPGLGLRLIYFSYDVKMKEKGDIPEGYSVSREKKERFSLILESASTNQTSMYLCASKLAGTGLFVLTFGAGSRLTVL.

This chain links TRBV5-4 with TRBJ1-6, with no clear D. Per germline, CDR1 SGHNT and CDR2 YYREEE (reference sequence). The germline V and J ends were trimmed by 0 bases and 6 bases, with 7 bases remaining between them. This CDR3 has 14 amino acids. For the CDR3, the DNA is TGTGCCAGCAGCTTGGATTCAGTTAATTCACCCCTCCACTTT. Amino acids: CASSLDSVNSPLHF.

A few counts support this clone. This chain joins TRBV20-1 and TRBJ2-7; the D gene is possibly TRBD1 (5 bases). Trimming removed 5 bases at V and 11 bases at J, with 13 bases between. The CDR3 consists of 10 residues. Germline CDR1 and CDR2: DFQATT and SNEGSKA (reference sequence). The CDR3 bases are TGCAGTGCTTATGACAGCCTTGAGTACTTC. Translating it yields CSAYDSLEYF.

This rearrangement joins TRBV28 to TRBJ2-3; 9 nucleotides agree with TRBD1. V lost 5 bases, J lost 4 bases, and 7 bases stayed unmatched. Germline-derived CDR1 and CDR2 are MDHEN and SYDVKM. The CDR3 loop spans 15 amino acids. The CDR3 spells CASSPQGQGADTQYF. DNA for the CDR3: TGTGCCAGCAGTCCTCAGGGACAGGGTGCAGATACGCAGTATTTT.

The V call is TRBV7-2, the J call TRBJ1-5; no definite D call. Trimming removed 5 bases from V and 8 bases from J, with 13 bases in between. In germline, CDR1 is SGHTA, CDR2 FQGNSA. This CDR3 is built from 13 residues. CDR3 amino acids: CASSNRGGEPQHF. The CDR3 bases are TGTGCCAGCAGCAACAGAGGCGGGGAGCCCCAGCATTTT.

This chain joins TRBV7-2 and TRBJ1-5; D not resolved. Trimming took 3 bases from V and 2 from J, leaving 8 bases between them. The length of the CDR3 is 14 residues. Germline V gives CDR1 SGHTA, CDR2 FQGNSA. CDR3 region: CASSFNRGNQPQHF. CDR3 bases: TGTGCCAGCAGCTTTAATCGTGGCAATCAGCCCCAGCATTTT.

This chain connects TRBV24-1 to TRBJ1-1; D unresolved. This CDR3 contains 13 residues. Between the trimmed V and J ends, which lost 3 bases and 0 bases, there was a span of 4 bases. The germline CDR1 and CDR2 sequences are KGHDR and SFDVKD. CDR3 loop: CATSDEMNTEAFF. CDR3 coding DNA: TGTGCCACCAGTGATGAGATGAACACTGAAGCTTTCTTT.

V gene TRBV30 combines with J gene TRBJ2-3, with TRBD2 identical over 7 bases. CDR1 and CDR2 (germline): GTSNPN, SVGIG (reference sequence). This CDR3 comprises 12 residues. The CDR3: CAEGGFTDTQYF. DNA for the CDR3: TGTGCTGAGGGAGGGTTCACAGATACGCAGTATTTT.

This chain connects TRBV3-1 (or the pseudogene TRBV3-2) to TRBJ1-1; no firm D call. The V gene's germline CDR1 is LGHDT and CDR2 YNNKEL (reference sequence). The V end lost 1 base, the J end lost 8 bases, and 11 bases lay between the germline ends. CDR3 length equals 13 residues. The CDR3 region has the DNA TGTGCCAGCAGCCAAGGAGCCTGGAGGGAAGCTTTCTTT. This translates into CASSQGAWREAFF.

V usage is TRBV29-1 and J usage is TRBJ1-1; D is ambiguous. Per germline, CDR1 SQVTM and CDR2 ANQGSEA. The CDR3 covers 13 residues. V gave up 6 bases and J gave up 0 bases, with 11 bases separating them. The CDR3 spells CSVTRQMNTEAFF. For the CDR3, the DNA is TGCAGCGTCACAAGACAAATGAACACTGAAGCTTTCTTT.